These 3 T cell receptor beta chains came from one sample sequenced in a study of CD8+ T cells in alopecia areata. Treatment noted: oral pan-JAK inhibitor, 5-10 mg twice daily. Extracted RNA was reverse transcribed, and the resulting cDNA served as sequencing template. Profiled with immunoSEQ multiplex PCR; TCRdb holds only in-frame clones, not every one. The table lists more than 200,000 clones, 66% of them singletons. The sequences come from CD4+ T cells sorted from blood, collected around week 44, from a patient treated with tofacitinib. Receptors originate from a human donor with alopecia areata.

CDR3 sequence (DNA): TGTGCCAGTCGACAGGGGGTAAACTATGGCTACACCTTC. Its protein is CASRQGVNYGYTF. V gene TRBV6-6 combines with J gene TRBJ1-2; TRBD1 matches at 9 bases. The junction had 4 bases not matched to a gene; V was cut back by 9 bases and J by 2 bases. Germline V gene sequence: CDR1 MNHNY, CDR2 SVGAGI (reference sequence). This CDR3 contains 13 residues.

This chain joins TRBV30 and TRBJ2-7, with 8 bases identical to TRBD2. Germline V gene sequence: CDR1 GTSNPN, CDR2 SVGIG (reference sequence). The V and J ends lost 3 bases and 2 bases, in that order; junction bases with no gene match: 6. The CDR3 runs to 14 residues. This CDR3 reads CAWRDKAGAYEQYF. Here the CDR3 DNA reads TGTGCCTGGAGGGACAAAGCGGGGGCCTACGAGCAGTACTTC.

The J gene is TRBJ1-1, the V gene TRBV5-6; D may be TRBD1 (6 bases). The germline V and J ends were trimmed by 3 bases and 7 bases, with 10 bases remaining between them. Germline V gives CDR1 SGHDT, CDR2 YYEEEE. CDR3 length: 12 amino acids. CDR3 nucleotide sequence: TGTGCCAGCAGCTCAGGGGTGGGTGAAGCTTTCTTT. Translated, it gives CASSSGVGEAFF.